The clone carrying this T cell receptor (beta chain) has more than one count but fewer than ten. What it recognizes is unknown. This specimen comes from a study of Graves' ophthalmopathy and Graves' hyperthyroidism. Notes on the study in general: This model predicted ophthalmopathy progression (sensitivity around 71%, specificity 72% to 80%). Blood also harbored most expanded thyroid clonotypes above 0.001 frequency.

RNA transcripts were the source from which TCR beta CDR3 regions were amplified. An opening RT-PCR round employed HTBI primers and preceded a second-round multiplex PCR. TCRdb used MiXCR to reprocess the multiplex PCR reads, holding one entry per CDR3 protein. The sample holds about 620,000 distinct CDR3 sequences, over 20% seen once. V was pared by 1 base and J by 6 bases, with 8 bases of the junction left unmatched. CDR1 LNHNV and CDR2 YYDKDF come from the germline V gene (reference sequence). This CDR3 is 17 amino acids long. This TCR was sampled from a woman younger than 35 with stable Graves' hyperthyroidism. Some clones in this sample may be carry-over from other donors' samples. The chain employs TRBV15 and TRBJ2-2; 10 bases match TRBD2. What was sequenced was peripheral blood. This CDR3 is CATSRVGPAGGPGELFF. The DNA for the CDR3 is TGTGCCACCAGCAGAGTTGGTCCAGCGGGGGGGCCCGGGGAGCTGTTTTTT.